This T cell receptor beta chain was recorded in a study of T-cell memory formation after mild COVID-19. Overall study: TCR clusters were mostly confined to one donor each.

In its sample, this clonotype was seen a few times. The CDR3 is made up of 13 amino acids. Germline CDR1 reads SGHDT; CDR2 reads YYEEEE. The V segment lost 4 bases and the J segment 7 bases; nucleotides outside the gene matches: 4. MiXCR, applied by TCRdb to the 5' RACE reads, yields one record per CDR3 protein. The sample contains around 320,000 distinct CDR3 sequences, roughly a fifth of which appear only once. The sequencing input was PBMCs or a T cell subset sorted from them (not recorded which). The source of this sequence is a man between 18 and 35 years old who had mild COVID-19 (a few samples of this study predate the infection). Cell type and time point are not known. The chain couples TRBV5-6 to TRBJ2-4, with 8 positions matching TRBD1. The CDR3 DNA is TGTGCCAGCAGCCGTGGACAGGGCAACATTCAGTACTTC. As protein: CASSRGQGNIQYF.